This TCR beta chain is drawn from a study of cytomegalovirus exposure and HLA in healthy donors. Points from the study as a whole: V segments that were indistinguishable, TRBV6-2 and TRBV6-3 among them, were omitted from analysis.

Note on this clone: What it binds is not known.

With 5 bases clipped from V and 8 bases from J, the junction kept 8 bases outside the gene matches. Germline V gene data show CDR1 as SGHTA and CDR2 as FQGNSA. The CDR3 consists of 15 residues. It was with 60 Vbeta and 13 Jbeta primers that the PCR ran. Method: immunoSEQ multiplex PCR; TCRdb's copy keeps in-frame clones and lacks some. The sample shows about 70,000 clones, and 2.4% sits with its ten largest clones. The chain couples TRBV7-2 to TRBJ2-2; TRBD1 aligns across 10 bases. The source is a female donor in good health and CMV-seropositive. Sequences were obtained from PBMCs. The CDR3 DNA sequence: TGTGCCAGCAGCCGCGGACAGGGGGTCGCAGGGGAGCTGTTTTTT. It codes for CASSRGQGVAGELFF. The full variable domain, rest sourced from reference TRBV7-2 and TRBJ2-2, is GAGVSQSPSNKVTEKGKDVELRCDPISGHTALYWYRQSLGQGLEFLIYFQGNSAPDKSGLPSDRFSAERTGGSVSTLTIQRTQQEDSAVYLCASSRGQGVAGELFFGEGSRLTVL.